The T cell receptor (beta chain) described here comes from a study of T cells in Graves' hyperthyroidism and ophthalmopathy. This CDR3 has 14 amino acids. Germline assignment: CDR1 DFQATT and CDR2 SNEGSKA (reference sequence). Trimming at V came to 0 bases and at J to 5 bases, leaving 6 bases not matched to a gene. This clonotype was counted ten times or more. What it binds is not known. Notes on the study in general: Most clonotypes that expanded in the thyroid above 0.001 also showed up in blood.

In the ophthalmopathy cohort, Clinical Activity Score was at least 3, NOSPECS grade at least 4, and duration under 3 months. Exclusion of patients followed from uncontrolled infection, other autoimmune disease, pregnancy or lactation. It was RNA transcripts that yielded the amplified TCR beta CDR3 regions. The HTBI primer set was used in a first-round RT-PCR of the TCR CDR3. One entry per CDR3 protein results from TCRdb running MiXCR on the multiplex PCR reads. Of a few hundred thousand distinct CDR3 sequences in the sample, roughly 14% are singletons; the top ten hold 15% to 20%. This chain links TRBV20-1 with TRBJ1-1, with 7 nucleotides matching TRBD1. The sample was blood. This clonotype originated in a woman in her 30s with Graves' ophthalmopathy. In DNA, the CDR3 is TGCAGTGCTAGAGAAGGGACAGCGTGGACTGAAGCTTTCTTT. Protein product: CSAREGTAWTEAFF.